The 28 T cell receptor beta chains in this list originate from one sample, sequenced in a study of blood T cell repertoires in COVID-19. Profiled with immunoSEQ multiplex PCR; TCRdb holds only in-frame clones, not every one. The table has about 57,000 clones, 75% to 90% seen once. Material for sequencing was peripheral blood. These receptors came from a woman older than 75 with COVID-19, enrolled during active disease.

The V call is TRBV12-3 or TRBV12-4, the J call TRBJ1-2; 7 bases line up with TRBD1. V shed 6 bases and J 4 bases; nucleotides not matched to a gene: 5. The CDR3 is made up of 13 amino acids. The CDR3 DNA follows: TGTGCCAGCAGGAGACAGGGAAGCTATGGCTACACCTTC. It specifies CASRRQGSYGYTF.

The chain combines TRBV3-1 (or the pseudogene TRBV3-2) with TRBJ1-5; a possible D gene is TRBD1 (5 bases). The CDR3 is 18 amino acids. Germline V gene sequence: CDR1 LGHDT, CDR2 YNNKEL (reference sequence). The V end lost 3 bases, the J end lost 2 bases, and 20 bases lay between the germline ends. The CDR3 region is CASSHSASGGIGNQPQHF. In DNA form, the CDR3 reads TGTGCCAGCAGCCATTCCGCGTCGGGGGGGATAGGCAATCAGCCCCAGCATTTT.

The chain employs TRBV27 and TRBJ2-5, with TRBD1 matching over 9 bases. J was trimmed by 6 bases and V by 6 bases; bases with no gene match: 11. Looked up from germline, CDR1 is MNHEY and CDR2 is SMNVEV (reference sequence). The CDR3 covers 15 residues. In nucleotides, the CDR3 is TGTGCCAGCAGGACGCGGGACAGGGAAGGAAAGACCCAGTACTTC. Amino acids: CASRTRDREGKTQYF.

The gene calls are TRBV5-1 and TRBJ2-5; D assignment may be TRBD1 or TRBD2 (6 bases each). Germline V gives CDR1 SGHRS, CDR2 YFSETQ. The CDR3 sequence is 15 residues long. The V end was cut by 4 bases, the J end by 0 bases, with 13 bases between. In nucleotides, the CDR3 is TGCGCCAGCAGCCTGGGGGGCAGCAACCAAGAGACCCAGTACTTC. Protein product: CASSLGGSNQETQYF.

Within the sample, this clone is medium-sized. J is TRBJ1-2 and V is TRBV2, with 7 positions matching TRBD1. The CDR3 totals 13 residues. Per germline, CDR1 SNHLY and CDR2 FYNNEI. V gave up 6 bases and J gave up 2 bases; unmatched junction bases: 3. The CDR3 DNA follows: TGTGCCAGCAGGGTGGGACAGAACTATGGCTACACCTTC. It specifies CASRVGQNYGYTF.

The chain joins TRBV6-5 to TRBJ2-1, with TRBD1 as a possible D gene (5 bases). V shed 7 bases and J shed 6 bases, with 10 bases lying between them. The CDR3 loop spans 12 amino acids. The germline V gene encodes CDR1 MNHEY and CDR2 SVGAGI. The CDR3 DNA reads TGTGCCAGCATTCAGGGATCCAATGAGCAGTTCTTC. It is translated as CASIQGSNEQFF.

This clone was found a few times. The chain uses TRBV11-3 and TRBJ2-1; D may be TRBD1 (6 bases). CDR1 is SGHNT, CDR2 YENEEA, per germline. V was trimmed by 2 bases and J by 9 bases, leaving 23 bases between them. This CDR3 is built from 17 residues. The DNA of the CDR3 is TGTGCCAGCAGCTTATTTGGGAATGAACAGGGTACGTCTGAGCAGTTCTTC. It codes for CASSLFGNEQGTSEQFF. Combining the CDR3 with reference TRBV11-3 and TRBJ2-1 gives the whole variable domain EAGVVQSPRYKIIEKKQPVAFWCNPISGHNTLYWYLQNLGQGPELLIRYENEEAVDDSQLPKDRFSAERLKGVDSTLKIQPAELGDSAVYLCASSLFGNEQGTSEQFFGPGTRLTVL.

V gene TRBV6-5 combines with J gene TRBJ1-5, with 8 nucleotides matching TRBD1. Germline V lookup: CDR1 MNHEY, CDR2 SVGAGI. The CDR3 loop spans 14 amino acids. After removal of 4 bases from V and 4 bases from J, the junction contained 3 bases not matched to a gene. The CDR3 DNA reads as TGTGCCAGCAGTTCGGACAGGGAAAATCAGCCCCAGCATTTT. Translation: CASSSDRENQPQHF.

This rearrangement joins TRBV5-8 to TRBJ1-1, with TRBD1 as a possible D gene (5 bases). V shed 2 bases and J shed 1 base, with 12 bases lying between them. CDR1 SGHTS and CDR2 YDEGEE come from the germline V gene. The CDR3 length is 15 residues. In DNA, the CDR3 is TGTGCCAGCAGCTTTCGGGGGGTCGAGAACACTGAAGCTTTCTTT. It is translated as CASSFRGVENTEAFF.

The genes are TRBV2 and TRBJ2-3, with D perhaps TRBD1 (6 bases). CDR1 and CDR2 (germline): SNHLY, FYNNEI. V was shortened by 5 bases and J by 1 base, with 13 bases between the two germline ends. The CDR3 is 15 amino acids. The CDR3 DNA is TGTGCCAGCAGTCTTTGGGGGCTTGGCACAGATACGCAGTATTTT. Protein sequence: CASSLWGLGTDTQYF.

The chain couples TRBV4-2 to TRBJ2-1; TRBD2 matches at 9 bases. V gave up 0 bases and J gave up 6 bases; unmatched junction bases: 6. Germline CDR1 reads LGHNA; CDR2 reads YNFKEQ. This CDR3 has 16 residues. In nucleotides, the CDR3 is TGTGCCAGCAGCCAAGATCGGCGGGGGGGCGGCAATGAGCAGTTCTTC. Its translation is CASSQDRRGGGNEQFF.

This chain's CDR3 is CASRPQGTRELFF. The CDR3 DNA reads as TGTGCCAGCAGGCCTCAGGGCACTAGGGAGCTGTTTTTT. This sequence joins TRBV6-5 and TRBJ2-2, with D possibly TRBD1 on 5 matching bases. The CDR3 is 13 amino acids. The V gene's germline CDR1 is MNHEY and CDR2 SVGAGI. V was shortened by 6 bases and J by 9 bases, with 14 bases between the two germline ends.

This chain joins TRBV4-1 and TRBJ1-5; 8 bases fit TRBD1. The CDR3 consists of 16 residues. The junction had 10 bases not matched to a gene; V was cut back by 3 bases and J by 6 bases. Germline-derived CDR1 and CDR2 are MGHRA and YSYEKL. In nucleotides, the CDR3 is TGCGCCAGCAGCCAGGTCAAGGGACAGGCTATTCAGCCCCAGCATTTT. The encoded protein is CASSQVKGQAIQPQHF.

CDR3 sequence (DNA): TGTGCCAGCAGCGTAGGGTGGGACATTGGGCATTCACCCCTCCACTTT. This encodes CASSVGWDIGHSPLHF. This chain joins TRBV9 and TRBJ1-6; D is perhaps TRBD1 (6 bases). The CDR3 consists of 16 residues. CDR1 SGDLS and CDR2 YYNGEE come from the germline V gene. The V end lost 0 bases, the J end lost 8 bases, and 15 bases lay between the germline ends.

This clone was picked up one time. The J gene is TRBJ2-1, the V gene TRBV24-1, with 9 bases lining up with TRBD1. J gave up 7 bases and V 3 bases, and 3 bases lay outside the gene matches. The CDR3 consists of 14 residues. The V gene's germline CDR1 is KGHDR and CDR2 SFDVKD. The CDR3 sequence: CATSDPGQGNEQFF. CDR3 nucleotides: TGTGCCACCAGTGATCCGGGACAGGGTAATGAGCAGTTCTTC.

The chain employs TRBV6-2 or TRBV6-3 and TRBJ2-1, with 8 nucleotides matching TRBD2. From germline, CDR1 is MNHEY and CDR2 SVGEGT. This CDR3 comprises 16 residues. After removal of 0 bases from V and 9 bases from J, the junction contained 10 bases not matched to a gene. This CDR3 reads CASSYSASSGPGEQFF. As DNA, the CDR3 is TGTGCCAGCAGTTACTCTGCGTCTAGCGGGCCTGGTGAGCAGTTCTTC.

The chain employs TRBV5-4 and TRBJ2-5; D gene ambiguous. The CDR3 contains 13 residues. Trimming removed 1 base from V and 1 base from J, with 5 bases in between. Germline V gene sequence: CDR1 SGHNT, CDR2 YYREEE (reference sequence). CDR3 sequence: CASSLFSQETQYF. In DNA, the CDR3 is TGTGCCAGCAGCTTGTTCAGCCAAGAGACCCAGTACTTC.

Concerning this clone: The junction departs from the called germline gene at one end, perhaps through a read error. V and J are TRBV7-9 and TRBJ1-6, with 10 nucleotides matching TRBD1. From germline, CDR1 is SEHNR and CDR2 FQNEAQ (reference sequence). The CDR3 covers 14 residues. Here the CDR3 reads CASTLGTGASPLHF. The CDR3 DNA follows: TGTGCCAGCACCTTAGGGACAGGGGCTTCACCCCTCCACTTT.

V gene TRBV3-1 (or the pseudogene TRBV3-2) combines with J gene TRBJ2-6; D uncertain. The CDR3 runs to 15 residues. Trimming removed 4 bases from V and 4 bases from J, with 11 bases in between. Germline CDR1 is LGHDT and CDR2 is YNNKEL (reference sequence). The CDR3 reads CASSLAASGANVLTF. CDR3 sequence (DNA): TGTGCCAGCAGCCTAGCAGCCTCCGGGGCCAACGTCCTGACTTTC.

The chain recombines TRBV4-1 with TRBJ2-2, with 8 nucleotides matching TRBD1. Losses at the gene ends were 4 bases for V and 5 bases for J; bases not matched to a gene: 9. Germline V gives CDR1 MGHRA, CDR2 YSYEKL. The CDR3 is made up of 16 amino acids. The CDR3 loop is CASSRPGQGSTGELFF. As DNA, the CDR3 is TGCGCCAGCAGCCGCCCCGGACAGGGTTCAACCGGGGAGCTGTTTTTT.

The J gene is TRBJ1-4, the V gene TRBV3-1 (or the pseudogene TRBV3-2); D may be TRBD1 (6 bases). The V end was cut by 0 bases, the J end by 8 bases, with 16 bases between. The length of the CDR3 is 16 residues. Germline V CDR1 and CDR2: LGHDT, YNNKEL (reference sequence). CDR3 bases: TGTGCCAGCAGCCAAGATTCGGGGGGGCGCCGGGAAAAACTGTTTTTT. Translation: CASSQDSGGRREKLFF.

The genes are TRBV6-4 and TRBJ1-5; no firm D call. Germline values: CDR1 MRHNA, CDR2 SNTAGT. The V end lost 5 bases, the J end lost 0 bases, and 5 bases lay between the germline ends. This CDR3 has 13 residues. The CDR3 bases are TGTGCCAGCAGTCAGAATAGCAATCAGCCCCAGCATTTT. Its translation is CASSQNSNQPQHF.

J is TRBJ1-1 and V is TRBV20-1, with D perhaps matching TRBD1 (6 bases). V was trimmed by 4 bases and J by 7 bases, leaving 10 bases between them. This CDR3 has 11 amino acids. Per the germline V gene, CDR1 is DFQATT and CDR2 is SNEGSKA (reference sequence). The CDR3 nucleotides read TGCAGTGCTACGCGGGGGCTTGAAGCTTTCTTT. Protein product: CSATRGLEAFF.

This chain connects TRBV19 to TRBJ2-5, with 14 bases aligning to TRBD2. CDR3 size: 18 residues. V was clipped by 5 bases and J by 1 base; unmatched bases: 9. CDR1 LNHDA and CDR2 SQIVND come from the germline V gene (reference sequence). DNA of the CDR3: TGTGCCAGTAGTCCTCGGACTAGCGGGGGGACCCGCCAAGAGACCCAGTACTTC. It encodes CASSPRTSGGTRQETQYF.

This clone was counted between two and nine times. The V and J genes are TRBV5-1 and TRBJ1-5; 7 nucleotides align to TRBD1. The V segment lost 0 bases and the J segment 3 bases; nucleotides outside the gene matches: 6. The CDR3 loop spans 16 amino acids. Looked up from germline, CDR1 is SGHRS and CDR2 is YFSETQ. CDR3 sequence reads: CASSLAPGQYNQPQHF. The DNA of the CDR3 is TGCGCCAGCAGCTTGGCCCCGGGACAGTACAATCAGCCCCAGCATTTT.

In its sample, this clone was seen a few times. The gene calls are TRBV6-5 and TRBJ1-5; D call uncertain. V lost 0 bases and J 7 bases, leaving 7 bases between the germline ends. The CDR3 is 13 amino acids. Germline CDR1 is MNHEY and CDR2 is SVGAGI. The CDR3 sequence is CASSYSGRQPQHF. The CDR3 DNA follows: TGTGCCAGCAGTTACTCCGGCAGGCAGCCCCAGCATTTT.

The chain couples TRBV6-2 or TRBV6-3 to TRBJ1-5; D may be TRBD1 (5 bases). Germline CDR1 reads MNHEY; CDR2 reads SVGEGT. CDR3 length: 17 amino acids. The V and J ends lost 2 bases and 0 bases respectively, with 14 bases between them. The CDR3 protein is CASSYPRSGNSNQPQHF. The CDR3 DNA follows: TGTGCCAGCAGTTACCCCCGCTCAGGGAATAGCAATCAGCCCCAGCATTTT.

The rearrangement links TRBV25-1 to TRBJ2-7; tentative D call: TRBD1 (6 bases). The V end lost 6 bases, the J end lost 6 bases, and 9 bases lay between the germline ends. The CDR3 sequence is 11 residues long. Looked up from germline, CDR1 is MGHDK and CDR2 is SYGVNS. The CDR3 region is CASRTGSEQYF. CDR3 DNA sequence: TGTGCCAGCAGGACAGGTAGCGAGCAGTACTTC.